This TCR beta chain came from a study of shared clonotypes between healthy human individuals. Cells designated naive CD8 were CD45RO-negative and were positively selected for CCR7, with terminally differentiated effector memory CD45RA+ cells excluded. Germline V gene sequence: CDR1 SEHNR, CDR2 FQNEAQ (reference sequence). The CDR3 loop spans 14 amino acids. V lost 4 bases to trimming and J lost 5 bases; unmatched junction nucleotides: 8. Clones were sequenced by immunoSEQ multiplex PCR, and TCRdb holds only the in-frame ones, with some missing. This repertoire shows under 2,000,000 clones, approximately 95% found once; its top ten account for more than 0.95%. General observations from the study: Deeper or shallower sequencing was expected to change how clonotypes are shared among donors.

To note about this clone: What it recognizes is unknown.

This sequence originates from a man aged 18 to 29 in good health. The chain employs TRBV7-9 and TRBJ2-7; 7 bases are a match to TRBD2. The sequenced sample consisted of naive CD8+ T cells sorted from blood. The CDR3 DNA reads TGTGCCAGCAGCTCCGATGAGGGGAGGGACGAGCAGTACTTC. Protein: CASSSDEGRDEQYF.